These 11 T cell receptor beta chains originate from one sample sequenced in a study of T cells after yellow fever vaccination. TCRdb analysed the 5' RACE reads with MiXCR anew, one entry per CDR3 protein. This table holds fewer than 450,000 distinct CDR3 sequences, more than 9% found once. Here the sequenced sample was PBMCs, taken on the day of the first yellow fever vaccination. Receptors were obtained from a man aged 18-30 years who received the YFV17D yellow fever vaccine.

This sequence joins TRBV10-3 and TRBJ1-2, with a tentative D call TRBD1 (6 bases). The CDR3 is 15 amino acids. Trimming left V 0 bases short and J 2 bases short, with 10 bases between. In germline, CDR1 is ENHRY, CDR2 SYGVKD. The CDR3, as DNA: TGTGCCATCAGTGAGTCGGCAGGGGCCAACTATGGCTACACCTTC. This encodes CAISESAGANYGYTF.

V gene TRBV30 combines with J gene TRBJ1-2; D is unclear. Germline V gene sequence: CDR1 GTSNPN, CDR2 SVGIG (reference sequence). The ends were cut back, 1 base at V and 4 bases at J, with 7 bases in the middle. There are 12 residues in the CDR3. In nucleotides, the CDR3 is TGTGCCTGGAGTGGTGCTCGCTATGGCTACACCTTC. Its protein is CAWSGARYGYTF.

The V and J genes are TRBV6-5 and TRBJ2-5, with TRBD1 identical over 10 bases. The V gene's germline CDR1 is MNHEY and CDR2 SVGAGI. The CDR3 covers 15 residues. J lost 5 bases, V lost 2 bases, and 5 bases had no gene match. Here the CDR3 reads CASSYMDRGRETQYF. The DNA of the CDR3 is TGTGCCAGCAGTTACATGGACAGGGGGAGGGAGACCCAGTACTTC.

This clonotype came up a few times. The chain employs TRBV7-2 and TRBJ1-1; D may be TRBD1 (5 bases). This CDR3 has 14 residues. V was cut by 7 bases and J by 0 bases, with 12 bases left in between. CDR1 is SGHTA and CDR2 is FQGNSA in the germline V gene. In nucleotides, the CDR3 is TGTGCCAGCACCACCAGGGTCATGAACACTGAAGCTTTCTTT. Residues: CASTTRVMNTEAFF.

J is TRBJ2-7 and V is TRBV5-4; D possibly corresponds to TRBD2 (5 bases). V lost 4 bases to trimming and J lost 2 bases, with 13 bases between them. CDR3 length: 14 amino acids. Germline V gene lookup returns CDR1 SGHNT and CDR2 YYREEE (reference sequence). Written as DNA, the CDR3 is TGTGCCAGCAGCCCGGGAAACTTAGCCTACGAGCAGTACTTC. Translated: CASSPGNLAYEQYF.

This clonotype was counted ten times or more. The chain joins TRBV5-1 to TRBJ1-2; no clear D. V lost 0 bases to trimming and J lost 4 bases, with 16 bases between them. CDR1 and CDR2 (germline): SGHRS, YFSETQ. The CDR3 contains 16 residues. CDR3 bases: TGCGCCAGCAGCTTGGATCGTTCTAGTCGGACCTATGGCTACACCTTC. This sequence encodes CASSLDRSSRTYGYTF.

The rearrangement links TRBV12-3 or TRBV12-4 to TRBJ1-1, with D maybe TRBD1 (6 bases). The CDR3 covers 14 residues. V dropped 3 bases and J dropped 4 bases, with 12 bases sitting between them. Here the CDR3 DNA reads TGTGCCAGCAGTTTTTCAGGGGTAGGCACTGAAGCTTTCTTT. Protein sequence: CASSFSGVGTEAFF.

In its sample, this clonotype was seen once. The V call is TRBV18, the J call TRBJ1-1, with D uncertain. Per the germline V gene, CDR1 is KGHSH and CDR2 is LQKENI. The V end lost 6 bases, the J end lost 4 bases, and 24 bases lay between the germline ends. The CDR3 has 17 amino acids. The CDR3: CASSIGRVEDSVTEAFF. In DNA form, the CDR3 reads TGTGCCAGCTCGATAGGGAGGGTGGAGGATTCGGTCACTGAAGCTTTCTTT.

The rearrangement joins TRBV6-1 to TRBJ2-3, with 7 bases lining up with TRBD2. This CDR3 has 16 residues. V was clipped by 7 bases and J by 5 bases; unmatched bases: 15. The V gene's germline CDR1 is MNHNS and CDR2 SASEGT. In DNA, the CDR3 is TGTGCCAGCACCCCCCGCGGGCTAGCGGTCTTAGATACGCAGTATTTT. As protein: CASTPRGLAVLDTQYF.

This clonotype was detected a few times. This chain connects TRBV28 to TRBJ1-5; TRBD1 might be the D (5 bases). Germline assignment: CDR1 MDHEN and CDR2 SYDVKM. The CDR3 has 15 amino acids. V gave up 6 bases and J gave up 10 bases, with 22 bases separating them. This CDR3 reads CASRPNGQGIAPQHF. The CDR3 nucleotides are TGTGCCAGCAGGCCGAACGGGCAGGGTATCGCTCCCCAGCATTTT.

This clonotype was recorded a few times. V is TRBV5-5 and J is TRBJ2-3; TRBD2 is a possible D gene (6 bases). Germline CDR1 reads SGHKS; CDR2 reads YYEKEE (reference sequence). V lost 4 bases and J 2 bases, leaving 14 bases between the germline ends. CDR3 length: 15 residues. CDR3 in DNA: TGTGCCAGCAGCCTGACTAGTTTCCTCACAGATACGCAGTATTTT. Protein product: CASSLTSFLTDTQYF.